Below, 10 T cell receptor beta chains from the same sample are listed, as sequenced in a study of T cell responses to AZD1222 COVID-19 vaccine. Here immunoSEQ multiplex PCR was the method, and the copy in TCRdb shows in-frame clones only, minus some. This sample carries roughly 150,000 clones, around 93% of them seen once, and the ten largest clones take about 2.5%. Sequencing was performed on peripheral blood, taken on day 0 of AZD1222 vaccination. Receptors were obtained from an adult in good health.

V gene TRBV29-1 combines with J gene TRBJ2-3, with D maybe TRBD2 (5 bases). CDR1 SQVTM and CDR2 ANQGSEA come from the germline V gene. The CDR3 is made up of 13 amino acids. Trimming took off 2 bases at V and 5 bases at J, with 11 bases between the two ends. The CDR3 nucleotides read TGCAGCGTTGAAAGGGTTGAGGGAGATACGCAGTATTTT. It translates to CSVERVEGDTQYF.

The chain couples TRBV18 to TRBJ1-4; D remains ambiguous. This CDR3 has 18 amino acids. The germline gives CDR1 KGHSH, CDR2 LQKENI. Trimming removed 0 bases at V and 4 bases at J, with 18 bases between. This CDR3 reads CASSPPRRRWEGNEKLFF. The CDR3 DNA follows: TGTGCCAGCTCACCACCTCGACGCCGCTGGGAGGGTAATGAAAAACTGTTTTTT.

The genes are TRBV5-1 and TRBJ2-7; TRBD2 agrees at 8 bases. Trimming removed 4 bases from V and 3 bases from J; junction bases left unmatched: 12. The germline V gene has CDR1 SGHRS and CDR2 YFSETQ. This CDR3 contains 16 residues. For the CDR3, the DNA is TGCGCCAGCAGCCGGGGGGGCCAGGGGTTAGGCTACGAGCAGTACTTC. Translation gives CASSRGGQGLGYEQYF.

The rearrangement links TRBV5-8 to TRBJ2-1, with D tentatively TRBD1 (5 bases). Deletions cut 0 bases from V and 7 bases from J, with 17 bases between. The CDR3 has 16 amino acids. Germline assignment: CDR1 SGHTS and CDR2 YDEGEE. This chain's CDR3 is CASSLGQTSVVNEQFF. CDR3 nucleotide sequence: TGTGCCAGCAGCTTGGGACAGACCTCTGTGGTGAATGAGCAGTTCTTC.

CDR3 amino acids: CASSQDTTGGQPQHF. The CDR3 DNA sequence: TGTGCCAGCAGCCAAGATACGACAGGGGGGCAGCCCCAGCATTTT. The chain employs TRBV3-1 (or the pseudogene TRBV3-2) and TRBJ1-5; 9 bases fit TRBD1. After removal of 0 bases from V and 7 bases from J, the junction contained 4 bases not matched to a gene. The germline gives CDR1 LGHDT, CDR2 YNNKEL (reference sequence). This CDR3 is built from 15 residues.

The rearrangement uses TRBV11-2 and TRBJ1-5; 7 nucleotides match TRBD1. This CDR3 region has 13 residues. Trimming took 3 bases from V and 6 from J; bases not matched to a gene: 2. Germline CDR1 SGHAT, CDR2 FQNNGV. The CDR3 DNA is TGTGCCAGCAGCTTGGGACAGTTTCAGCCCCAGCATTTT. Amino acids: CASSLGQFQPQHF.

This rearrangement joins TRBV6-5 to TRBJ1-2; weak D call: TRBD1 (5 bases). The CDR3 loop spans 15 amino acids. The ends were cut back, 6 bases at V and 3 bases at J, with 17 bases in the middle. The germline V gene has CDR1 MNHEY and CDR2 SVGAGI. The CDR3 bases are TGTGCCAGCAGCCTTAGTGGAGGGACCTACTATGGCTACACCTTC. Translation gives CASSLSGGTYYGYTF.

The chain joins TRBV3-1 (or the pseudogene TRBV3-2) to TRBJ1-1; the match to TRBD1 covers 7 bases. V shed 4 bases and J 4 bases; nucleotides not matched to a gene: 6. The CDR3 contains 14 residues. Per the germline V gene, CDR1 is LGHDT and CDR2 is YNNKEL (reference sequence). The DNA of the CDR3 is TGTGCCAGCAGCCCAAGGGGGCGCGGCACTGAAGCTTTCTTT. Translated, it gives CASSPRGRGTEAFF.

This chain joins TRBV4-1 and TRBJ2-2; D not certain. The germline V gene encodes CDR1 MGHRA and CDR2 YSYEKL. This CDR3 region has 13 residues. V dropped 2 bases and J dropped 6 bases, with 7 bases sitting between them. The CDR3: CASSQLSSGELFF. In DNA form, the CDR3 reads TGCGCCAGCAGCCAACTCAGCTCCGGGGAGCTGTTTTTT.

This chain connects TRBV4-1 to TRBJ1-6, with D unresolved. Germline CDR1 reads MGHRA; CDR2 reads YSYEKL. This CDR3 is built from 15 residues. The germline V and J ends were trimmed by 1 base and 8 bases, with 12 bases remaining between them. In DNA form, the CDR3 reads TGCGCCAGCAGCCAAGTTGACGGTGCGGATTCACCCCTCCACTTT. This sequence encodes CASSQVDGADSPLHF.